This TCR beta chain was sequenced for a study of T cell responses to AZD1222 COVID-19 vaccine (dated by TCRdb to about 2021). Regarding the research as a whole: AZD1222 recipients with second doses at about 4 weeks or about 12 weeks were pooled, because spike-specific TCR depth and breadth did not differ between schedules. Trial participants were enrolled by age into subgroups of 18-55, 56-69 and 70-plus years, and around 150, 28 and 57 TCR-sequenced participants, respectively, were included in these subgroups. A total of 233 trial participants underwent TCR sequencing, of whom roughly 210 had received two doses of AZD1222 and some 25 had received two doses of the MenACWY control vaccine. Points the paper makes about the study in general: The 56-69-year group was small, and its depth increase did not reach significance, likely because of low power. Vaccine-associated CD4 TCRs spanned the whole spike protein, with dominant responses in regions 160-218 and 743-854. After two AZD1222 doses, both the breadth and the depth of spike-specific TCRs were significantly higher than at day 0 and than in MenACWY recipients. Because no samples from the day 14 peak response were available, repertoires could be characterized only after the peak T cell response. Participants were mostly white British, with more females than males. The authors suggested clonal diversity may have been underestimated. Epitopes outside the regions mutated in the B.1.351 and B.1.1.7 variants were reportedly recognized by nearly half of the unique spike-specific TCRs. Conclusions about previously exposed vaccinees are limited because only a handful of AZD1222 recipients were SARS-CoV-2 seropositive at baseline.

The CDR3 regions of human TCRbeta chains were subjected to immunosequencing. On the authors' methods: Repertoire TCRs were checked for matches against a reference library of SARS-CoV-2-specific TCRs that had been generated using the MIRA antigen-specificity platform. Breadth was defined as the fraction of unique TCRs that were SARS-CoV-2-associated, and depth was defined as the fraction of total T cells that were SARS-CoV-2-associated. Using the MIRA data, each spike-specific TCR was mapped to the spike region that the TCR reacts to and placed in a CD4 or CD8 class. Log10-transformed breadth and depth values were compared by one-way ANOVA with Sidak's multiple comparisons tests. Entries here come from immuneACCESS through TCRdb and include only in-frame sequences with V and J called. Some clones fail to appear in such tables; in the studies checked, an unresolved V gene covers under half of the shortfall, and the cause of the remainder is unknown. The V and J calls and clone size come from that table; D and trimming were worked out from the DNA. In this sample the table shows some 64,000 clones, about 74% of which occur a single time. The ten largest make up roughly an eighth of the sample.

About this clone itself: The antigen this receptor binds is unknown. One base away there is no much larger clone; base qualities are not given.

Trimming takes 3 bases from V and 6 bases from J, and the germline ends sit 7 bases apart. For CDR1 and CDR2, the germline V gene (reference sequence) lists SGHNT and YYREEE. The CDR3, from cysteine to phenylalanine, totals 11 residues. The kept DNA is CDR3 alone, 33 bases in frame from the first base. The time point label for this specimen denotes: baseline before first vaccination. Vaccinee samples were obtained from the UK trials COV001 and COV002, which included a single-blind randomized controlled phase 2/3 trial of AZD1222 (ChAdOx1 nCoV-19) in healthy adults. For TCRbeta chain sequencing, PBMC samples were collected from trial participants at day 0 and at day 28 after the second dose.

The V and J segments used are TRBV5-4 and TRBJ2-7; the D gene identity is not certain. The sample consisted of peripheral blood, taken on day 0 of AZD1222 vaccination. The sequence was collected from an adult in good health. In nucleotides, the sequence is TGTGCCAGCAGCTCCCATGTCGAGCAGTACTTC. Translated, it reads CASSSHVEQYF.